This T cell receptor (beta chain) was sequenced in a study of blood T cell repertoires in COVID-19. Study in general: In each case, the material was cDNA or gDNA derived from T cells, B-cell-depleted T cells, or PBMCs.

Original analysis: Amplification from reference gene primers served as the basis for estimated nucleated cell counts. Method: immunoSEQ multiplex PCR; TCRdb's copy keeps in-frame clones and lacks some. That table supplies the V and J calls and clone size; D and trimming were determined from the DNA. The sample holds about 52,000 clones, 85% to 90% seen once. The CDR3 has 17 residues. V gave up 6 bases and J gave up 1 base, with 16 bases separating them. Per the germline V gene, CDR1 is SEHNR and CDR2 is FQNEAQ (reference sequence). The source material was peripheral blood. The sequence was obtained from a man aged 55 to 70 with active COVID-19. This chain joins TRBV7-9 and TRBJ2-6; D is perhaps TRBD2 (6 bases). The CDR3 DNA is TGTGCCAGCAGGGGGGGAGTCTTGAGGTCTGGGGCCAACGTCCTGACTTTC. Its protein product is CASRGGVLRSGANVLTF.